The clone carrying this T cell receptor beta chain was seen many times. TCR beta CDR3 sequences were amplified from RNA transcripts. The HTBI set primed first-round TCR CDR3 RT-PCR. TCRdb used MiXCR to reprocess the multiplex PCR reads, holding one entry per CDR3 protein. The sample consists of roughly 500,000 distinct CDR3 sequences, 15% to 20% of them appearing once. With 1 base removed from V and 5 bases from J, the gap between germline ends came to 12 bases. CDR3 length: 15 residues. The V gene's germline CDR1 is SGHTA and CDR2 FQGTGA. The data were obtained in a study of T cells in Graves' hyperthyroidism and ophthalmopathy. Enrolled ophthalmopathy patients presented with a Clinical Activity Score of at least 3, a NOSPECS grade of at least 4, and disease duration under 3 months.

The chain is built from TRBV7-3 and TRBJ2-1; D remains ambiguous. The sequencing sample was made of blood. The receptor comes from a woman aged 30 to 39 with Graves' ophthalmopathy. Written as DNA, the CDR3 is TGTGCCAGCAGCTTAAGTACCTCGTGGGACAATGAGCAGTTCTTC. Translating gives CASSLSTSWDNEQFF.